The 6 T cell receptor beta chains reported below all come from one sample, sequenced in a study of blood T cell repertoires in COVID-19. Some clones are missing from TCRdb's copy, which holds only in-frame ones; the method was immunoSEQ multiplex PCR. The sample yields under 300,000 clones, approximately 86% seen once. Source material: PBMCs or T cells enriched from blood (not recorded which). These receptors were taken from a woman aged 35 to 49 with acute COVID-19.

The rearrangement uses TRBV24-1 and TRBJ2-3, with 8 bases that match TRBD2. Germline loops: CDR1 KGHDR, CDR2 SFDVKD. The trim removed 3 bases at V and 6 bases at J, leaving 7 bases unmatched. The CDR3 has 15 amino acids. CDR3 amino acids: CATSDVAGTADTQYF. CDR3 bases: TGTGCCACCAGTGATGTAGCGGGAACCGCGGATACGCAGTATTTT.

DNA for the CDR3: TGTGCCAGCAGCTGGAATAGCGGGTCTGGCACAGATACGCAGTATTTT. It translates to CASSWNSGSGTDTQYF. The V and J genes are TRBV5-4 and TRBJ2-3; 7 bases fit TRBD2. Unmatched junction bases numbered 8, after V lost 3 bases and J lost 1 base. The CDR3 is made up of 16 amino acids. The germline CDR1 and CDR2 sequences are SGHNT and YYREEE (reference sequence).

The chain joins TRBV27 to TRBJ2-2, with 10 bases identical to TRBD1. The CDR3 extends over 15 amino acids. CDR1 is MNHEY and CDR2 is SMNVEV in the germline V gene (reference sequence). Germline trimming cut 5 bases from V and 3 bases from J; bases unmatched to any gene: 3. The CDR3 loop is CASSPGTGDTGELFF. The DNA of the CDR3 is TGTGCCAGCAGTCCCGGGACAGGGGACACCGGGGAGCTGTTTTTT.

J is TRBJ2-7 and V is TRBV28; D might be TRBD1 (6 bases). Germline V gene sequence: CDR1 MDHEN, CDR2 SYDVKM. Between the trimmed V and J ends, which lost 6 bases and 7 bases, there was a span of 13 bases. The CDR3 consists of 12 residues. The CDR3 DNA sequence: TGTGCCAGCAGGGCACAGGGTGAAGAGCAGTACTTC. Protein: CASRAQGEEQYF.

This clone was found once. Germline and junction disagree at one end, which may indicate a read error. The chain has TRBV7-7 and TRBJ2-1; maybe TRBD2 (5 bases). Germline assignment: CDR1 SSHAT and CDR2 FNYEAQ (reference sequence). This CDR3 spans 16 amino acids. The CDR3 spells CASSSGVALSYNEQFF. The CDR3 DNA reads TGTGCTAGCAGCTCCGGGGTTGCGTTGTCCTACAATGAGCAGTTCTTC.

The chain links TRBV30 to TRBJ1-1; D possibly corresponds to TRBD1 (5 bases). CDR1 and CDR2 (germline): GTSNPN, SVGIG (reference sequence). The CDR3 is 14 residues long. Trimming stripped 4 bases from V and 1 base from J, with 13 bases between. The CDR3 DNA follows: TGTGCCTGGATTGGAGGGGTGGAGAACACTGAAGCTTTCTTT. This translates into CAWIGGVENTEAFF.